This TCR beta chain was found in a study of metastatic and nonmetastatic thyroid tumors. Points from the study as a whole: Malignant thyroid tumors reportedly exceeded benign nodules significantly in TCR beta diversity, with the difference appearing in blood and tumor.

Germline V gives CDR1 DFQATT, CDR2 SNEGSKA (reference sequence). Between the trimmed V and J ends, which lost 3 bases and 4 bases, there was a span of 7 bases. This CDR3 spans 13 amino acids. TCRdb re-processed the PCR reads through MiXCR. The table records approximately 25,000 clones, roughly a quarter of them present only once. Every patient was untreated before thyroid surgery. This clone was counted at least ten times. Its antigen is unknown. The sample was blood. The chain is built from TRBV20-1 and TRBJ1-6; no clear D. This sequence originates from a male donor with papillary thyroid cancer or a benign thyroid nodule (not recorded which). Some clones in this sample may be carry-over from other donors' samples. The CDR3 DNA reads as TGCAGTGCTAGGTCGGAATATAATTCACCCCTCCACTTT. Translation: CSARSEYNSPLHF.